The 7 T cell receptor beta chains presented below share a single source sample, sequenced in a study of patients and donors after allogeneic stem cell transplantation. TCRdb reanalysed the RT-PCR reads using MiXCR and keeps one entry per CDR3 protein. In the table there are 150,000 to 200,000 distinct CDR3 sequences, 25% to 35% of which are singletons. Source material: blood, either unsorted or a sorted T cell fraction (not recorded which). The receptors stem from a human donor who was either an allogeneic HSCT recipient or a stem cell or donor lymphocyte infusion donor (not recorded which). It is not recorded whose cells these are; they may come from a transplant donor.

This chain joins TRBV12-3 or TRBV12-4 and TRBJ2-4, with D possibly TRBD2 on 5 matching bases. V shed 11 bases and J shed 4 bases, with 15 bases lying between them. The CDR3 sequence is 13 residues long. CDR3 bases: TGTGCCGCTGGATGGACTGGTAAAAACATTCAGTACTTC. It codes for CAAGWTGKNIQYF.

In this sample, this clonotype turned up a few times. This chain connects TRBV20-1 to TRBJ2-1; either TRBD1 or TRBD2 may supply D (5 bases each). The CDR3 contains 12 residues. The V and J ends lost 4 bases and 8 bases respectively, with 12 bases between them. The germline gives CDR1 DFQATT, CDR2 SNEGSKA (reference sequence). The CDR3 reads CSAIGLGDEQFF. CDR3 nucleotides: TGCAGTGCTATCGGGTTGGGGGATGAGCAGTTCTTC.

V and J are TRBV12-3 or TRBV12-4 and TRBJ2-1; D is perhaps TRBD1 or TRBD2 (6 bases each). V lost 7 bases and J lost 8, with 15 bases in between. The CDR3 consists of 13 residues. The CDR3 loop is CASTSRGVDEQFF. CDR3 sequence (DNA): TGTGCCAGCACCTCGAGGGGGGTCGATGAGCAGTTCTTC.

This chain joins TRBV20-1 and TRBJ1-3, with D possibly TRBD1 on 5 matching bases. This CDR3 has 14 amino acids. Per the germline V gene, CDR1 is DFQATT and CDR2 is SNEGSKA (reference sequence). The ends were cut back, 5 bases at V and 0 bases at J, with 11 bases in the middle. In DNA, the CDR3 is TGCAGTGCTCCCGACAGAAACTCTGGAAACACCATATATTTT. Translating gives CSAPDRNSGNTIYF.

The V and J genes are TRBV28 and TRBJ2-1, with 7 bases that match TRBD1. Per the germline V gene, CDR1 is MDHEN and CDR2 is SYDVKM. The CDR3 covers 14 residues. The J segment lost 10 bases and the V segment lost 7 bases, leaving 13 bases of the junction unmatched. CDR3: CASTGTVGPGEQFF. CDR3 in DNA: TGTGCCAGCACCGGGACAGTCGGACCGGGGGAGCAGTTCTTC.

With regard to this clonotype: Since a much larger clone is just one base distant, this may be a read error. The J gene is TRBJ2-1, the V gene TRBV2, with D perhaps TRBD1 or TRBD2 (7 bases each). CDR1 is SNHLY and CDR2 is FYNNEI in the germline V gene. The CDR3 has 15 amino acids. The CDR3: CASSSGGASYYEQFF. The CDR3 DNA reads TGTGCCAGCAGTTCAGGGGGGGCGTCCTACTATGAGCAGTTCTTC.

This clonotype was counted between two and nine times. In DNA, the CDR3 is TGCGCCAGCAGCCAAGGGGCAGCGGACAATCAGCCCCAGCATTTT. This translates into CASSQGAADNQPQHF. J is TRBJ1-5 and V is TRBV4-1; D unresolved. The CDR3 totals 15 residues. Trimming pared 1 base from V and 3 bases from J, leaving 10 bases between. CDR1 MGHRA and CDR2 YSYEKL come from the germline V gene.